These T cell receptor beta chains were read from a single sample in a study of T cell responses to AZD1222 COVID-19 vaccine. Profiled with immunoSEQ multiplex PCR; TCRdb holds only in-frame clones, not every one. Of 90,000 to 120,000 clones in the sample, roughly 90% were seen once. Material: peripheral blood, obtained 28 days after the second AZD1222 dose. The receptors here all came from an adult who received the AZD1222 COVID-19 vaccine. CDR3s include the opening cysteine and the closing phenylalanine or tryptophan. D genes are given only for firm matches. Size is stated for part of the rows, as once, few or many counts, or as a class when the clone is expanded.

clone size | J gene | D gene | V gene | CDR3 DNA | CDR3 protein
NA | TRBJ1-5 | NA | TRBV3-1/TRBV3-2 | TGTGCCAGCAGCCCGTTAGATTATCAGCCCCAGCATTTT | CASSPLDYQPQHF
NA | TRBJ1-5 | NA | TRBV19 | TGTGCCAGTAGTGCCGGGACTAACAATCAGCCCCAGCATTTT | CASSAGTNNQPQHF
NA | TRBJ1-1 | TRBD1 | TRBV27 | TGTGCCAGCAGTGCAGGGACAGGGAACACTGAAGCTTTCTTT | CASSAGTGNTEAFF
NA | TRBJ1-4 | NA | TRBV12-5 | TGTGCTAGTGGTTTGGTAGGCCCAGGAGGTACAACTAATGAAAAACTGTTTTTT | CASGLVGPGGTTNEKLFF
once | TRBJ2-2 | TRBD2 | TRBV19 | TGTGCCAGTAGTCTCATCGTGGGACTAGCGGGGGTGAACACCGGGGAGCTGTTTTTT | CASSLIVGLAGVNTGELFF
NA | TRBJ1-1 | NA | TRBV6-4 | TGTGCCGGAGACAAGAACACTGAAGCTTTCTTT | CAGDKNTEAFF
NA | TRBJ2-5 | NA | TRBV6-5 | TGTGCCAGCGGTCCAGAAGAGACCCAGTACTTC | CASGPEETQYF
NA | TRBJ1-2 | TRBD1 | TRBV27 | TGTGCCAGCTCGGAGTATATGGACAGGGCGGCTCTAGGCTACACCTTC | CASSEYMDRAALGYTF
few | TRBJ1-6 | TRBD1 | TRBV12-3/TRBV12-4 | TGTGCCTGCGGGACAGCCAATTCACCCCTCCACTTT | CACGTANSPLHF
NA | TRBJ2-1 | TRBD1 | TRBV18 | TGTGCCAGCTCACCGGGACAGGACCGATACAATGAGCAGTTCTTC | CASSPGQDRYNEQFF
NA | TRBJ1-1 | TRBD1 | TRBV3-1/TRBV3-2 | TGTGCCAGCAGCTTCCGGACAGGGGAAGCTTTCTTT | CASSFRTGEAFF